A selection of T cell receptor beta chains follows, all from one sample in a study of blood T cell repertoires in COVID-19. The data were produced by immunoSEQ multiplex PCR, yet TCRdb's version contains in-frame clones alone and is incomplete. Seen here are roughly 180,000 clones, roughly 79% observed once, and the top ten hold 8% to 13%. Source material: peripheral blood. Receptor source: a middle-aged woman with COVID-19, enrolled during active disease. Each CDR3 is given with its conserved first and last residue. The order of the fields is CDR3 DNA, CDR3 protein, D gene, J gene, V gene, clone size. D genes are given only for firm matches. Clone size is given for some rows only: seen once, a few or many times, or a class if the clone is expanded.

CDR3nt: TGTGCCATCAGTGAGGAGGTGGGTCTCTCCTACAATGAGCAGTTCTTC; CDR3aa: CAISEEVGLSYNEQFF; d_gene: -; j_gene: TRBJ2-1; v_gene: TRBV10-3; abundance: -
CDR3nt: TGTGCCAGCAGAGCTAGCGGGGGGCCCTACGAGCAGTACTTC; CDR3aa: CASRASGGPYEQYF; d_gene: TRBD2; j_gene: TRBJ2-7; v_gene: TRBV2; abundance: -
CDR3nt: TGTGCCAGTAGTTCGGGAGAGGGTGCGGCCAAAAACATTCAGTACTTC; CDR3aa: CASSSGEGAAKNIQYF; d_gene: -; j_gene: TRBJ2-4; v_gene: TRBV19; abundance: once
CDR3nt: TGCAGCGTTATGGCCCAGGGAACGTCGAGTGGCTACACCTTC; CDR3aa: CSVMAQGTSSGYTF; d_gene: -; j_gene: TRBJ1-2; v_gene: TRBV29-1; abundance: few
CDR3nt: TGTGCCAGCAGTTTGGAGTCTGGGACAGGGAACACAGATACGCAGTATTTT; CDR3aa: CASSLESGTGNTDTQYF; d_gene: TRBD1; j_gene: TRBJ2-3; v_gene: TRBV27; abundance: -
CDR3nt: TGTGCCAGCAGTCTTGCCGGGCCGAAAGGGGCCCCAAGCTCCTACGAGCAGTACTTC; CDR3aa: CASSLAGPKGAPSSYEQYF; d_gene: -; j_gene: TRBJ2-7; v_gene: TRBV6-6; abundance: -
CDR3nt: TGTGCCAGCAGCCATCAAACTAGCCCGGCGTTCTTC; CDR3aa: CASSHQTSPAFF; d_gene: -; j_gene: TRBJ2-1; v_gene: TRBV3-1/TRBV3-2; abundance: -
CDR3nt: TGTGCCAGCCGGCCCGGGGTCAATGAGCAGTTCTTC; CDR3aa: CASRPGVNEQFF; d_gene: -; j_gene: TRBJ2-1; v_gene: TRBV6-5; abundance: -
CDR3nt: TGTGCCAGCACGGCGGGGGCGCTGCCCACAGATACGCAGTATTTT; CDR3aa: CASTAGALPTDTQYF; d_gene: -; j_gene: TRBJ2-3; v_gene: TRBV9; abundance: few
CDR3nt: TGCGCCAGCAGTGAGTCGAGACTAGATCTTCAGTACTTC; CDR3aa: CASSESRLDLQYF; d_gene: -; j_gene: TRBJ2-4; v_gene: TRBV10-2; abundance: -
CDR3nt: TGTGCCAGTAGTATAGCATTAGGACTAGCGTCGAAAGAGACCCAGTACTTC; CDR3aa: CASSIALGLASKETQYF; d_gene: TRBD2; j_gene: TRBJ2-5; v_gene: TRBV19; abundance: -
CDR3nt: TGTGCCAGCTCACTAACTAGCGGGAGGGCAGATACGCAGTATTTT; CDR3aa: CASSLTSGRADTQYF; d_gene: TRBD2; j_gene: TRBJ2-3; v_gene: TRBV18; abundance: -
CDR3nt: TGTGCCAGCAGTCTCGGGACAGAGTATGAAGCTTTCTTT; CDR3aa: CASSLGTEYEAFF; d_gene: TRBD1; j_gene: TRBJ1-1; v_gene: TRBV12-3/TRBV12-4; abundance: -
CDR3nt: TGTGCCAGCAATCATATAGACTACTATGGCTACACCTTC; CDR3aa: CASNHIDYYGYTF; d_gene: -; j_gene: TRBJ1-2; v_gene: TRBV28; abundance: -
CDR3nt: TGTGCCAGCAAAAAGCAGTTACCCCAGGGTTCACCCCTCCACTTT; CDR3aa: CASKKQLPQGSPLHF; d_gene: -; j_gene: TRBJ1-6; v_gene: TRBV6-5; abundance: -
CDR3nt: TGTGCCAGCAGCGTTACAGGGGTGCAGCCCCAGCATTTT; CDR3aa: CASSVTGVQPQHF; d_gene: TRBD1; j_gene: TRBJ1-5; v_gene: TRBV2; abundance: -
CDR3nt: TGTGCCACCAGGGGTACCCGGGACTCCACAACCTACGAGCAGTACTTC; CDR3aa: CATRGTRDSTTYEQYF; d_gene: -; j_gene: TRBJ2-7; v_gene: TRBV15; abundance: -
CDR3nt: TGCAGCGCTGTGTTGGGGGACAGGGCGCACTACGAGCAGTACTTC; CDR3aa: CSAVLGDRAHYEQYF; d_gene: TRBD1; j_gene: TRBJ2-7; v_gene: TRBV29-1; abundance: -
CDR3nt: TGTGCCAGCAGCCCACCGACTAGCGGGATCACAGATACGCAGTATTTT; CDR3aa: CASSPPTSGITDTQYF; d_gene: TRBD2; j_gene: TRBJ2-3; v_gene: TRBV5-6; abundance: few
CDR3nt: TGTGCCAGCTCTACGCCCCCGAGAGCAGCGTACACCGGGGAGCTGTTTTTT; CDR3aa: CASSTPPRAAYTGELFF; d_gene: -; j_gene: TRBJ2-2; v_gene: TRBV28; abundance: -
CDR3nt: TGTGCCTGGAGTTGGGCTTCTGGAAACACCATATATTTT; CDR3aa: CAWSWASGNTIYF; d_gene: -; j_gene: TRBJ1-3; v_gene: TRBV30; abundance: -